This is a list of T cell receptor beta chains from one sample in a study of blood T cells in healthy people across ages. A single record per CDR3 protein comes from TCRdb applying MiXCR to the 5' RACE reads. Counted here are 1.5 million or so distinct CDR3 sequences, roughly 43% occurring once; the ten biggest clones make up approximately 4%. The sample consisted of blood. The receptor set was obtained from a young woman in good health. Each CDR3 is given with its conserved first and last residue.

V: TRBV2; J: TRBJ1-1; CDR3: CASSFRGMGTKAFF
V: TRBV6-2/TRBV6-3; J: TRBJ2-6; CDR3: CASSYNSGANVLTF
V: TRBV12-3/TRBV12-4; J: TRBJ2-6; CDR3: CASSLANAGANVLTF
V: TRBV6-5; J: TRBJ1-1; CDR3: CASSYVSWGRNTEAFF
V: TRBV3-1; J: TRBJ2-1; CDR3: CASSQVRTGQFF
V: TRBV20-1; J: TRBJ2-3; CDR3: CSAERPSTDTQYF
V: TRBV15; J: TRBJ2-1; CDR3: CATSRAPGQGDNEQFF
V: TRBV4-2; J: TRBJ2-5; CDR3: CASSPTSGVDQETQYF
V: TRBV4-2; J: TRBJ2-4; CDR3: CASSQLAGGGEQYF
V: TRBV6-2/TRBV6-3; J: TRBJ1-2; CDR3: CASGDTVPYGYTF
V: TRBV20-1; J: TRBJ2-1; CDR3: CSGASGPPYNEQFF
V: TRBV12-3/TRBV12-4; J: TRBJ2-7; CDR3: CASGIAGGSYEQYF
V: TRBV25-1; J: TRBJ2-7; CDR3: CASSWGGTGSGEQYF
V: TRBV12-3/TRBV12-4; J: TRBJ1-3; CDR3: CASSPIISGNTIYF
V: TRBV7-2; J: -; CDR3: CASSPEAAYNEQYF
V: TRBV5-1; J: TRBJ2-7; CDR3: CASSLPNLDFRQYF
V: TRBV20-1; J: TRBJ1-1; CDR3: CSASVPVRGGRAFF